This T cell receptor beta chain appears in the sequencing data of a study of T cells in Graves' hyperthyroidism and ophthalmopathy. Germline V lookup: CDR1 MNHNS, CDR2 SASEGT. The CDR3 is 13 residues long. The V end was cut by 4 bases, the J end by 6 bases, with 12 bases between. Duration under 3 months, a NOSPECS grade of at least 4, and a Clinical Activity Score of at least 3 characterized the ophthalmopathy patients. Uncontrolled infection, other autoimmune disease, pregnancy and lactation each barred patients from inclusion. Researchers took RNA transcripts and amplified the TCR beta CDR3 regions from them. With the HTBI primer set, the TCR CDR3 went through a first round of RT-PCR. TCRdb reprocessed the multiplex PCR reads with MiXCR, giving one entry per CDR3 protein. The data hold 530,000 or so distinct CDR3 sequences, with approximately 25% observed a single time. The study, taken as a whole, reports: Peripheral blood also featured most of the thyroid clonotypes expanded above 0.001. Ophthalmopathy got predicted by the model a median 6.5 months before its onset.

As to this clonotype: The antigen is not known.

Sequenced: blood. The clonotype comes from a woman aged 25-40 years with Graves' ophthalmopathy. This chain links TRBV6-1 with TRBJ1-2, with unresolved D. The CDR3 sequence is CASSVGSWDGYTF. The CDR3 DNA reads TGTGCCAGCAGTGTAGGGTCCTGGGATGGCTACACCTTC.